One sample yielded the 13 T cell receptor beta chains listed below, sequenced in a study of T-cell memory formation after mild COVID-19. MiXCR, applied by TCRdb to the 5' RACE reads, yields one record per CDR3 protein. This sample has 550,000 to 600,000 distinct CDR3 sequences; approximately 21% occur once, and the top ten carry around 9.2%. Sequencing input: PBMCs or a T cell subset sorted from them (not recorded which). All receptors come from an adult woman who had mild COVID-19 (a few samples of this study predate the infection). Cell type and time point are not known.

The CDR3 sequence is CASSLMANYGYTF. The DNA for the CDR3 is TGTGCCAGCAGTTTAATGGCTAACTATGGCTACACCTTC. The V and J genes are TRBV12-3 or TRBV12-4 and TRBJ1-2, with D unresolved. The V end was cut by 2 bases, the J end by 0 bases, with 4 bases between. The CDR3 contains 13 residues.

V gene TRBV4-2 combines with J gene TRBJ2-5, with 7 bases aligning to TRBD2. Trimming cost V 0 bases and J 2 bases; bases outside gene matches: 6. CDR1 is LGHNA and CDR2 is YNFKEQ in the germline V gene. CDR3 length: 16 amino acids. DNA for the CDR3: TGTGCCAGCAGCCAAGATCCCCCTAGCGGACAAGAGACCCAGTACTTC. Translation: CASSQDPPSGQETQYF.

This clonotype appeared a few times. The chain joins TRBV12-3 or TRBV12-4 to TRBJ2-3, with D perhaps TRBD1 (6 bases). Trimming took off 5 bases at V and 2 bases at J, with 14 bases between the two ends. CDR3 size: 15 residues. CDR3 nucleotides: TGTGCCAGCAGTAACACAGGGTTCTCCACAGATACGCAGTATTTT. This codes for CASSNTGFSTDTQYF.

The sample holds a few counts of this clonotype. The chain carries TRBV30 and TRBJ2-1; the match to TRBD1 covers 10 bases. The J segment lost 0 bases and the V segment lost 4 bases, leaving 9 bases of the junction unmatched. Per the germline V gene, CDR1 is GTSNPN and CDR2 is SVGIG (reference sequence). The CDR3 loop spans 17 amino acids. The CDR3 region has the DNA TGTGCCTGGATCCGCCGGGACAGGGGAAGCTCCTACAATGAGCAGTTCTTC. This sequence encodes CAWIRRDRGSSYNEQFF.

The V gene is TRBV6-1, the J gene TRBJ1-2; no clear D. The germline CDR1 and CDR2 sequences are MNHNS and SASEGT. V was shortened by 11 bases and J by 2 bases, with 12 bases between the two germline ends. CDR3 length equals 12 residues. The CDR3: CAVWTGNYGYTF. The CDR3 coding sequence is TGTGCCGTTTGGACGGGCAACTATGGCTACACCTTC.

V is TRBV20-1 and J is TRBJ2-2; D is undetermined. Trimming removed 0 bases at V and 7 bases at J, with 9 bases between. This CDR3 region has 13 residues. Looked up from germline, CDR1 is DFQATT and CDR2 is SNEGSKA (reference sequence). CDR3 amino acids: CSARETNYGELFF. In nucleotides, the CDR3 is TGCAGTGCTAGAGAAACCAATTACGGGGAGCTGTTTTTT.

V and J are TRBV11-3 and TRBJ1-1, with 7 bases matching TRBD1. CDR1 is SGHNT and CDR2 is YENEEA in the germline V gene. This CDR3 spans 18 amino acids. The ends lost 5 bases at V and 0 bases at J; junction bases unmatched: 15. The CDR3 region is CASSPNFGRGRMNTEAFF. As DNA, the CDR3 is TGTGCCAGCAGCCCCAACTTCGGCAGGGGGAGGATGAACACTGAAGCTTTCTTT.

This clonotype was observed a few times. This chain joins TRBV7-3 and TRBJ2-7, with 7 bases aligning to TRBD2. This CDR3 is built from 13 residues. Germline V gene data show CDR1 as SGHTA and CDR2 as FQGTGA. The ends lost 2 bases at V and 4 bases at J; junction bases unmatched: 2. Here the CDR3 DNA reads TGTGCCAGCAGCTTATGGGGGGGATACGAGCAGTACTTC. Its translation: CASSLWGGYEQYF.

This clonotype came up a few times. V gene TRBV7-9 combines with J gene TRBJ2-7; D is undetermined. Germline-derived CDR1 and CDR2 are SEHNR and FQNEAQ (reference sequence). V lost 5 bases and J lost 5, with 22 bases in between. The CDR3 runs to 16 residues. CDR3 loop: CASSRPGSAARDEQYF. The DNA for the CDR3 is TGTGCCAGCAGCCGACCTGGGTCGGCAGCTAGGGACGAGCAGTACTTC. Full variable domain (missing parts from reference TRBV7-9 and TRBJ2-7): DTGVSQNPRHKITKRGQNVTFRCDPISEHNRLYWYRQTLGQGPEFLTYFQNEAQLEKSRLLSDRFSAERPKGSFSTLEIQRTEQGDSAMYLCASSRPGSAARDEQYFGPGTRLTVT.

As to this clonotype: This could be a read error, since a much larger clone is one nucleotide away. The V and J genes are TRBV29-1 and TRBJ2-3, with 10 bases matching TRBD1. V gave up 6 bases and J gave up 11 bases; unmatched junction bases: 17. The CDR3 length is 15 residues. The germline CDR1 and CDR2 sequences are SQVTM and ANQGSEA. The CDR3 region has the DNA TGCAGCGTCGGGAGACAGGGGGCCCCCACCGCCAAGCAGTATTTT. This encodes CSVGRQGAPTAKQYF.

V and J are TRBV20-1 and TRBJ2-7; TRBD1 is a possible D gene (6 bases). This CDR3 has 14 amino acids. Deletions cut 3 bases from V and 2 bases from J, with 14 bases between. Per germline, CDR1 DFQATT and CDR2 SNEGSKA (reference sequence). This chain's CDR3 is CSASGQHGTYEQYF. CDR3 DNA sequence: TGCAGTGCTAGCGGACAGCATGGCACCTACGAGCAGTACTTC.

This rearrangement joins TRBV5-5 to TRBJ2-3; D ambiguous. CDR3 length equals 17 residues. Trimming took 1 base from V and 0 from J, leaving 15 bases between them. Germline V gene data show CDR1 as SGHKS and CDR2 as YYEKEE (reference sequence). CDR3: CASSLRLGALSTDTQYF. DNA of the CDR3: TGTGCCAGCAGCTTGCGGCTTGGCGCCCTCAGCACAGATACGCAGTATTTT. The full variable domain, with the rest looked up from reference TRBV5-5 and TRBJ2-3, is DAGVTQSPTHLIKTRGQQVTLRCSPISGHKSVSWYQQVLGQGPQFIFQYYEKEERGRGNFPDRFSARQFPNYSSELNVNALLLGDSALYLCASSLRLGALSTDTQYFGPGTRLTVL.

This clonotype was seen only a few times. The genes are TRBV10-3 and TRBJ2-5; 9 bases line up with TRBD2. Unmatched junction bases numbered 10, after V lost 3 bases and J lost 5 bases. The V gene's germline CDR1 is ENHRY and CDR2 SYGVKD. The CDR3 has 16 amino acids. Here the CDR3 DNA reads TGTGCCATCAGTGAAGGGATAGCGGGGGACGGTGAGACCCAGTACTTC. This encodes CAISEGIAGDGETQYF.